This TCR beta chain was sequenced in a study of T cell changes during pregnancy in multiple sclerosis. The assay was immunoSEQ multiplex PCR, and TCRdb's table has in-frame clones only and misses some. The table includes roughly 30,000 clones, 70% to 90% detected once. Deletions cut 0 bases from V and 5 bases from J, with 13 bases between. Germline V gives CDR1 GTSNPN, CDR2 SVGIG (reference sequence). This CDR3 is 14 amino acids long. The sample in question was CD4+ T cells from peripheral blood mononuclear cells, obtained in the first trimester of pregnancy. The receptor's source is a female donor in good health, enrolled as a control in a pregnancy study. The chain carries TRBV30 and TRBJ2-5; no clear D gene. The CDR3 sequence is CAWSVRPNGETQYF. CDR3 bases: TGTGCCTGGAGTGTGCGTCCGAACGGGGAGACCCAGTACTTC.